The sequence of this T cell receptor beta chain was determined in a study of cytotoxic CD8 clonotypes in ibrutinib-treated CLL. This clone occurred a few times. Its matching antigen is unknown. The intended depth for sequencing was 1 in 200,000 to 1 in 1 million T cells. The table came from immunoSEQ multiplex PCR; TCRdb's copy has only in-frame clones and leaves some out. The sample yields some 130,000 clones, 70% to 90% seen once. Study observations and caveats: Clonality climbed at ibrutinib response, then dropped toward baseline at progression.

The CDR3 covers 14 residues. In germline, CDR1 is MNHNY, CDR2 SVGAGI (reference sequence). Losses at the gene ends were 6 bases for V and 2 bases for J; bases not matched to a gene: 4. The TCR originated in a human donor with chronic lymphocytic leukemia. The chain joins TRBV6-6 to TRBJ1-5; 7 bases map to TRBD1. Here the sequenced sample was PBMCs, taken after 24 months of ibrutinib treatment. The CDR3 sequence: CASRGGAGNQPQHF. In nucleotides, the CDR3 is TGTGCCAGCAGAGGGGGCGCGGGCAATCAGCCCCAGCATTTT.